This section outlines one T cell receptor beta chain sequence together with its context. What it binds is not known. The entry originates in a study of T cell responses to AZD1222 COVID-19 vaccine. Study conclusions and caveats: Females made up more of the donors, who were largely white British, and clonal diversity may have come out too low. Two doses of AZD1222 preceded a rise in Spike-specific TCR breadth and depth. Regions left unmutated in variants are reportedly the target of nearly half of spike-specific TCRs. Only a handful of AZD1222 recipients, several in all, had baseline seropositivity.

Profiling relied on immunoSEQ multiplex PCR, and the TCRdb table lists in-frame clones only, not all of them. The sample carries some 150,000 clones, approximately 93% recorded once. After removal of 6 bases from V and 4 bases from J, the junction contained 7 bases not matched to a gene. Germline CDR1 is MNHEY and CDR2 is SVGAGI. The CDR3 length is 14 residues. The specimen was peripheral blood, collected on day 0 of MenACWY control vaccination. The genes are TRBV6-5 and TRBJ2-7; 9 nucleotides line up with TRBD2. The sequence was obtained from an adult in good health. This CDR3 is CASREGLAHYEQYF. CDR3 DNA: TGTGCCAGCAGGGAGGGACTAGCACATTACGAGCAGTACTTC.